This T cell receptor beta chain was obtained from a study of shared clonotypes between healthy human individuals. Every donor, a Caucasian adult, lived in Nashville, Tennessee. Authors' analysis steps: ImmunoSEQ output held junction-only sequences without quality scores, so filtering differed. Profiling relied on immunoSEQ multiplex PCR, and the TCRdb table lists in-frame clones only, not all of them. For V, J and clone size, that table is used; D and trimming come from the DNA. Among under 2.5 million clones listed, just under 95% were seen once. A word on this clone: Its antigen is not known.

V gave up 4 bases and J gave up 1 base, with 15 bases separating them. This CDR3 spans 16 amino acids. The germline CDR1 and CDR2 sequences are MGHDK and SYGVNS. General study results and limits: Investigators expected sequencing depth to affect clonotype sharing among donors.

The sequenced sample consisted of naive CD4+ T cells from PBMCs. Subset here: CD45RA+ positively selected. This chain uses TRBV25-1 with TRBJ2-3, with D perhaps matching TRBD2 (5 bases). The clonotype was recovered from a man younger than 30 in good health. Some clones in this sample may be carry-over from other donors' samples. Here the CDR3 reads CASSAPPGLGTDTQYF. CDR3 sequence (DNA): TGTGCCAGCAGTGCTCCCCCCGGACTTGGCACAGATACGCAGTATTTT. The variable domain in full, completed from reference TRBV25-1 and TRBJ2-3, reads EADIYQTPRYLVIGTGKKITLECSQTMGHDKMYWYQQDPGMELHLIHYSYGVNSTEKGDLSSESTVSRIRTEHFPLTLESARPSHTSQYLCASSAPPGLGTDTQYFGPGTRLTVL.